Below, one T cell receptor beta chain is given with its context. In the authors' methods: Counts of nucleated cells, estimated from reference gene primer amplification, were obtained. Libraries were prepared by immunoSEQ multiplex PCR; TCRdb keeps only in-frame clonotypes and omits some of them. V, J and clone size are taken as reported in that table, and D and trimming were inferred from the DNA itself. Of fewer than 300,000 clones in the sample, 82% were seen once. The record originates from a study of blood T cell repertoires in COVID-19. The CDR3 has 16 amino acids. The V gene's germline CDR1 is MDHEN and CDR2 SYDVKM. V gave up 5 bases and J gave up 7 bases; unmatched junction bases: 12.

The clonotype originates from a woman between 18 and 29 years old with acute or convalescent COVID-19. The chain recombines TRBV28 with TRBJ2-1; 9 nucleotides agree with TRBD1. Sequenced sample: peripheral blood. CDR3: CASSPPGTGPGNEQFF. The CDR3 DNA sequence: TGTGCCAGCAGTCCTCCCGGGACAGGGCCGGGGAATGAGCAGTTCTTC. The entire variable domain, with the rest obtained from reference TRBV28 and TRBJ2-1, is as follows: DVKVTQSSRYLVKRTGEKVFLECVQDMDHENMFWYRQDPGLGLRLIYFSYDVKMKEKGDIPEGYSVSREKKERFSLILESASTNQTSMYLCASSPPGTGPGNEQFFGPGTRLTVL.